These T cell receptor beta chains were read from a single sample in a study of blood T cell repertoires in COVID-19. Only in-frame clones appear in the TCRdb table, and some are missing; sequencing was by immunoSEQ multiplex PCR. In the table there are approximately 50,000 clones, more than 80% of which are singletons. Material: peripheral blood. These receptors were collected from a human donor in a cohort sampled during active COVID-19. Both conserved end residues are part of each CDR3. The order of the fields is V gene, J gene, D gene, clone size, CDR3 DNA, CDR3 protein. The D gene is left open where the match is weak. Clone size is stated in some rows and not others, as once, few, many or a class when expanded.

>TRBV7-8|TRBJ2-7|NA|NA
TGTGCCAGCAGCTTAAGACAAAGCTACGAGCAGTACTTC
CASSLRQSYEQYF
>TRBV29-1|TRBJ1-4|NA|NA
TGCAGCGTTAGACAGGATAATGAAAAACTGTTTTTT
CSVRQDNEKLFF
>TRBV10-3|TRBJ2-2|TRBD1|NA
TGTGCCATCAGTGCTTCCGGGACAGGGCTCGCGAACACCGGGGAGCTGTTTTTT
CAISASGTGLANTGELFF
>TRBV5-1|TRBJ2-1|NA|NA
TGCGCCAGCAGCTTGGCCACATCTCGGACAGCCAACTGGAATGAGCAGTTCTTC
CASSLATSRTANWNEQFF
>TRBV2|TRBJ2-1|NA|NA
TGTGCCAGCAGTCCCGCGGGCTCCTACAATGAGCAGTTCTTC
CASSPAGSYNEQFF
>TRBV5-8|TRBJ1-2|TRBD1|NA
TGTGCCAGCACCACTAACCTCGGGACAGGGGTTTATGGCTACACCTTC
CASTTNLGTGVYGYTF
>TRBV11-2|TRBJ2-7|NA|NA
TGTGCCAGCAGCCCGCACGGGGGAGACGAGCAGTACTTC
CASSPHGGDEQYF
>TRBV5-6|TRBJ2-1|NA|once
TGTGCCAGCAGCTTGCGTATTGAGCAGTTCTTC
CASSLRIEQFF
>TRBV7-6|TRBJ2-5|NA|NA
TGTGCCAGCAGCTTTGGCAGACAAGAGACCCAGTACTTC
CASSFGRQETQYF
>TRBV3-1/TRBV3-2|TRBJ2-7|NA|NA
TGTGCCAGCAGCCAAAGGGGTGGGGCCGACGAGCAGTACTTC
CASSQRGGADEQYF
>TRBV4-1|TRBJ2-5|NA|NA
TGCGCCAGCAGCCAAGAATCCCGACCCCAGGCCCAGTACTTC
CASSQESRPQAQYF
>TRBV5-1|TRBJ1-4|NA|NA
TGCGCCAGCAGCTCGACAGGTGCAACTAATGAAAAACTGTTTTTT
CASSSTGATNEKLFF
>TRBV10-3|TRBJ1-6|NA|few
TGTGCCATCAGTGAGGAGGTCGGGACATACAATAATTCACCCCTCCACTTT
CAISEEVGTYNNSPLHF
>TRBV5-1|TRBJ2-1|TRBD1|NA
TGCGCCAGCAGCTTAGGGACAGCTTCCCTCTACAATGAGCAGTTCTTC
CASSLGTASLYNEQFF
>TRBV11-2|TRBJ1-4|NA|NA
TGTGCCAGCAGCACTACAACAGGGAGTGAAAAACTGTTTTTT
CASSTTTGSEKLFF
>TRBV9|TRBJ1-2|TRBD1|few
TGTGCCAGCAGCCAAACAGGGGGCGCGGACTATGGCTACACCTTC
CASSQTGGADYGYTF
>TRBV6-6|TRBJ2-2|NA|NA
TGTGCCAGCGGACCAGGGTCGGCGGACACCGGGGAGCTGTTTTTT
CASGPGSADTGELFF
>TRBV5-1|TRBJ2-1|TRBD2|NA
TGCGCCAGCAGCTCCGGACTAGCGGGAGCCCCCTACAATGAGCAGTTCTTC
CASSSGLAGAPYNEQFF
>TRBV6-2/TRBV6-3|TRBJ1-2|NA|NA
TGTGCCAGCAGTTACTCAGCGGGGTATGGTGGCTACACCTTC
CASSYSAGYGGYTF
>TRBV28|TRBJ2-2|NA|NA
TGTGCCAGCAGTTTGCTGGCTAGCGTCGCGAACACCGGGGAGCTGTTTTTT
CASSLLASVANTGELFF
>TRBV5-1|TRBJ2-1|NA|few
TGCGCCAGCAGCATTTCCTCCCGAGACAATGAGCAGTTCTTC
CASSISSRDNEQFF
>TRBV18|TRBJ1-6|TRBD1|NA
TGTGCCAGCTCACCCGGACAGGGGGTGATTAATTCACCCCTCCACTTT
CASSPGQGVINSPLHF
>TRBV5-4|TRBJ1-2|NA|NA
TGTGCCAGCAGCTGGCCGGGGAGCGATGGCTACACCTTC
CASSWPGSDGYTF
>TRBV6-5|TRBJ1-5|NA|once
TGTGCCAGCAGACCGGGGGGAGGTAGCAATCAGCCCCAGCATTTT
CASRPGGGSNQPQHF
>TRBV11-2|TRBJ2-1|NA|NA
TGTGCCAGCAGCTTAGAGGCAGGTTACAATGAGCAGTTCTTC
CASSLEAGYNEQFF
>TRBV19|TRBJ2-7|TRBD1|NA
TGTGCCAGTGAACGGGACAGGGGAAGCGAGCAGTACTTC
CASERDRGSEQYF
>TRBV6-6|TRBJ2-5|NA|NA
TGTGCCAGCAGCCCCGAGGGCGGGGTGGAGACCCAGTACTTC
CASSPEGGVETQYF